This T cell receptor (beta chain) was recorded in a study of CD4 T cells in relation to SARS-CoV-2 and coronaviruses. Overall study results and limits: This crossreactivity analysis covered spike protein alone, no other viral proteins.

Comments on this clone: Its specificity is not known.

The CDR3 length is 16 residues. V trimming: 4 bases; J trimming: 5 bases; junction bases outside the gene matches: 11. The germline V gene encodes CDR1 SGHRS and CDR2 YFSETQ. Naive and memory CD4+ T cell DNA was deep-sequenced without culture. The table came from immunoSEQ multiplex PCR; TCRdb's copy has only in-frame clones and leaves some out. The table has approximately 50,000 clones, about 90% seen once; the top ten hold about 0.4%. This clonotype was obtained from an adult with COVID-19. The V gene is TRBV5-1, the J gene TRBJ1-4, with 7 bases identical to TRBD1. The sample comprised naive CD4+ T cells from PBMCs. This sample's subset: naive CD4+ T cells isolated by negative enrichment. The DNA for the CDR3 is TGCGCCAGCAGCCCAGGGACAGAGCGCAGGAATGAAAAACTGTTTTTT. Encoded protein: CASSPGTERRNEKLFF. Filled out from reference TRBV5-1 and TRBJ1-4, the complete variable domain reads KAGVTQTPRYLIKTRGQQVTLSCSPISGHRSVSWYQQTPGQGLQFLFEYFSETQRNKGNFPGRFSGRQFSNSRSEMNVSTLELGDSALYLCASSPGTERRNEKLFFGSGTQLSVL.